This T cell receptor beta chain was recorded in a study of cytomegalovirus exposure and HLA in healthy donors. As to this clone: Its specificity is not known.

It was with 60 Vbeta and 13 Jbeta primers that the PCR ran. Clones were read by immunoSEQ multiplex PCR, and TCRdb kept only the in-frame ones, dropping some. The repertoire consists of around 100,000 clones, with over 65% occurring once and the leading ten covering 5.4%. Findings of the study overall: A prior analysis recorded that most TCR beta V segments were productive about 87% or about 30% of the time. In a later analysis, V- and J-gene trimming of beta chains associated with a DCLRE1C missense variant, replicated independently. When analyzed later, the rates of TCR association showed variation by HLA locus, with DRB1 the most and HLA-C the fewest.

CDR3 length: 21 residues. This receptor was identified in a woman aged 25 to 39 in good health and CMV-seropositive. The chain recombines TRBV21-1 with TRBJ2-5; TRBD2, the table's D call, lacks a check against the DNA. TRBV21-1 is tagged as a pseudogene. Sequencing input: PBMCs. CDR3 nucleotides: TGTGCCAGCAGCAAAGAACAAGAGGGACTAGCGGGGGGATGCTACCAAGAGACCCAGTACTTC. This encodes CASSKEQEGLAGGCYQETQYF.